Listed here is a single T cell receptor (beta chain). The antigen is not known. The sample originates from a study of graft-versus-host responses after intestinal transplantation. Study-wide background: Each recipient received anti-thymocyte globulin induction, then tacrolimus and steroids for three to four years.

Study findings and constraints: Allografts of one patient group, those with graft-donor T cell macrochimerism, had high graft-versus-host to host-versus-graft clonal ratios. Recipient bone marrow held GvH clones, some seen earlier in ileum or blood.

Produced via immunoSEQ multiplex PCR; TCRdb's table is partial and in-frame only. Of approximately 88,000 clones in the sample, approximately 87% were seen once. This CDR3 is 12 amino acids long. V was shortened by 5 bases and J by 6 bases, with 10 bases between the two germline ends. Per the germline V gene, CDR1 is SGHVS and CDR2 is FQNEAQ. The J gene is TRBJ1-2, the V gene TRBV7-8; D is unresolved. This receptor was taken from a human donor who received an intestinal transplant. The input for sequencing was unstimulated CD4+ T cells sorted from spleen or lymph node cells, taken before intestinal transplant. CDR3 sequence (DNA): TGTGCCAGCAGCCCCCATCGGGATGGCTACACCTTC. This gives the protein CASSPHRDGYTF.